These 8 T cell receptor beta chains came from one sample sequenced in a study of shared clonotypes between healthy human individuals (dated by TCRdb to 2020 to 2022). CD8 naive samples were obtained by positive selection for CCR7 among CD45RO-negative cells, yielding a CD45RA+CCR7+ population from which TemRA cells were excluded. Library prep was done by the immunoSEQ multiplex PCR assay. TCRdb provides this immuneACCESS table in a form limited to in-frame rearrangements. Some clones are lacking; in checked studies, under half of them reflect an unresolved V gene, and why the rest are absent is not known. The sample records 2 million to 2.5 million clones, 93% of which are singletons. The ten largest clones represent approximately 1.7% of the sample. The sequenced material came from naive CD8+ T cells from PBMCs. Explained via the paper, the cell subset or site label denotes: CD45RA+CCR7+. The source is a man between 18 and 35 years old in good health. Some clones in this sample may be carry-over from other donors' samples.

The chain recombines TRBV2 with TRBJ2-7; TRBD1 aligns across 7 bases. The V and J ends lost 5 bases and 0 bases, in that order; junction bases with no gene match: 10. Germline V gene data show CDR1 as SNHLY and CDR2 as FYNNEI. The CDR3 length is 16 residues. CDR3 region: CASSPRTGIHSYEQYF. CDR3 DNA: TGTGCCAGCAGTCCCCGGACAGGAATACACTCCTACGAGCAGTACTTC.

The DNA for the CDR3 is TGCGCCAGCAGCCAAGAGTGGGCCGCCAGCACAGATACGCAGTATTTT. This gives the protein CASSQEWAASTDTQYF. The chain employs TRBV4-3 and TRBJ2-3; D ambiguous. Per germline, CDR1 LGHNA and CDR2 YSLEER. There are 16 residues in the CDR3. V was clipped by 0 bases and J by 0 bases, with 10 bases between them.

V usage is TRBV7-3 and J usage is TRBJ1-2; weak D call: TRBD1 (5 bases). The CDR3 covers 13 residues. CDR1 and CDR2 (germline): SGHTA, FQGTGA. Trimming cost V 4 bases and J 6 bases, with 12 bases left between them. CDR3 protein: CASSSRGLDGYTF. The CDR3, as DNA: TGTGCCAGCAGCTCGAGGGGTCTGGATGGCTACACCTTC.

The rearrangement joins TRBV5-1 to TRBJ2-1; D assignment may be TRBD1 or TRBD2 (6 bases each). This CDR3 comprises 13 residues. Germline values: CDR1 SGHRS, CDR2 YFSETQ. The V end was cut by 1 base, the J end by 9 bases, with 11 bases between. CDR3 in amino acids: CASSLLGGGEQFF. In DNA form, the CDR3 reads TGCGCCAGCAGCTTGCTGGGGGGCGGTGAGCAGTTCTTC.

The chain joins TRBV29-1 to TRBJ2-7; 7 bases are a match to TRBD1. The CDR3 consists of 12 residues. The J segment lost 5 bases and the V segment lost 4 bases, leaving 5 bases of the junction unmatched. Germline V lookup: CDR1 SQVTM, CDR2 ANQGSEA. CDR3 sequence: CSVVSRGHEQYF. DNA of the CDR3: TGCAGCGTTGTCTCGAGGGGGCACGAGCAGTACTTC.

The chain recombines TRBV2 with TRBJ2-7; weak D call: TRBD2 (5 bases). Per the germline V gene, CDR1 is SNHLY and CDR2 is FYNNEI. The CDR3 extends over 17 amino acids. The V and J ends lost 2 bases and 0 bases respectively, with 17 bases between them. The CDR3: CASSERAIDTSSYEQYF. CDR3 DNA: TGTGCCAGCAGTGAAAGGGCCATCGATACTAGCTCCTACGAGCAGTACTTC.

The chain couples TRBV9 to TRBJ2-7, with D unclear. The germline CDR1 and CDR2 sequences are SGDLS and YYNGEE. The germline V and J ends were trimmed by 3 bases and 5 bases, with 12 bases remaining between them. CDR3 size: 13 residues. The DNA of the CDR3 is TGTGCCAGCAGCGGACCATACCCTGACGAGCAGTACTTC. Encoded protein: CASSGPYPDEQYF.

The chain recombines TRBV4-1 with TRBJ2-5, with a tentative D call TRBD2 (6 bases). The V gene's germline CDR1 is MGHRA and CDR2 YSYEKL. V was cut by 0 bases and J by 7 bases, with 21 bases left in between. The CDR3 runs 17 residues. CDR3 coding DNA: TGCGCCAGCAGCCAAGAACGCGAGACGCGCCCCGGGGGGACCCAGTACTTC. It specifies CASSQERETRPGGTQYF.